These 21 T cell receptor beta chains originate from one sample sequenced in a study of beta chain features in type 1 diabetes. Isolated RNA was reverse transcribed in full, so expressed TCRB transcripts were sequenced. The assay was immunoSEQ multiplex PCR, and TCRdb's table has in-frame clones only and misses some. The top ten hold around 0.015% of the sample, which has hundreds of thousands of clones, 11% seen once. The sample taken for sequencing was naive CD4+ T cells from blood. These receptors came from a woman in her thirties in good health.

This clone occurred a few times. The chain employs TRBV6-5 and TRBJ1-2, with 9 positions matching TRBD1. CDR3 length equals 15 residues. Germline V gene data show CDR1 as MNHEY and CDR2 as SVGAGI. J lost 4 bases, V lost 6 bases, and 9 bases had no gene match. The chain's CDR3 is CASRRPGTGPYGYTF. CDR3 coding DNA: TGTGCCAGCAGGCGTCCCGGGACAGGGCCCTATGGCTACACCTTC.

This clone was detected a few times. The chain recombines TRBV28 with TRBJ2-7; D unclear. Per germline, CDR1 MDHEN and CDR2 SYDVKM. V was cut by 5 bases and J by 3 bases, with 5 bases left in between. There are 11 residues in the CDR3. CDR3 coding DNA: TGTGCCAGCAGTCGGTTCTACGAGCAGTACTTC. It encodes CASSRFYEQYF.

This clone was detected only a few times. J is TRBJ1-5 and V is TRBV6-5; 9 bases fit TRBD1. The germline V gene encodes CDR1 MNHEY and CDR2 SVGAGI. This CDR3 comprises 15 residues. The V and J ends lost 7 bases and 1 base, in that order; junction bases with no gene match: 5. In nucleotides, the CDR3 is TGTGCCAGCACCTCCGGGACAGGGAGCAATCAGCCCCAGCATTTT. It encodes CASTSGTGSNQPQHF.

This clone appeared a few times. The chain carries TRBV5-4 and TRBJ2-3; 13 positions agree with TRBD2. The junction had 2 bases not matched to a gene; V was cut back by 1 base and J by 3 bases. The CDR3 extends over 16 amino acids. CDR1 is SGHNT, CDR2 YYREEE, per germline (reference sequence). The CDR3 DNA is TGTGCCAGCAGCTTGTGGACTAGCGGGAGTACAGATACGCAGTATTTT. This gives the protein CASSLWTSGSTDTQYF. Looking up the rest from reference TRBV5-4 and TRBJ2-3 gives the full variable domain: ETGVTQSPTHLIKTRGQQVTLRCSSQSGHNTVSWYQQALGQGPQFIFQYYREEENGRGNFPPRFSGLQFPNYSSELNVNALELDDSALYLCASSLWTSGSTDTQYFGPGTRLTVL.

There are a few counts of this clone. The CDR3 reads CASSMTGSSYNEQFF. The CDR3 DNA reads TGTGCCAGCAGTATGACAGGAAGCTCCTACAATGAGCAGTTCTTC. The chain uses TRBV27 and TRBJ2-1, with D tentatively TRBD1 (6 bases). CDR1 and CDR2 (germline): MNHEY, SMNVEV (reference sequence). The CDR3 sequence is 15 residues long. Trimming took 5 bases from V and 0 from J, leaving 11 bases between them.

The CDR3 protein is CSVRTRGLPDTQYF. The CDR3, as DNA: TGCAGCGTAAGGACCAGGGGGCTACCAGATACGCAGTATTTT. The chain couples TRBV29-1 to TRBJ2-3, with 8 positions matching TRBD1. V shed 6 bases and J 4 bases; nucleotides not matched to a gene: 9. The V gene's germline CDR1 is SQVTM and CDR2 ANQGSEA. The length of the CDR3 is 14 residues.

This clone was counted only a few times. CDR3 coding DNA: TGCGCCAGCAGCCTGGACTGGGACAATGAGCAGTTCTTC. This translates into CASSLDWDNEQFF. This chain uses TRBV4-3 with TRBJ2-1, with a possible D match to TRBD2 (5 bases). V lost 4 bases, J lost 5 bases, and 9 bases lay in between. The germline V gene encodes CDR1 LGHNA and CDR2 YSLEER. This CDR3 is 13 amino acids long.

This clone was counted only a few times. The V and J genes are TRBV28 and TRBJ2-7; D is perhaps TRBD1 (6 bases). This CDR3 spans 13 amino acids. V gave up 4 bases and J gave up 4 bases, with 11 bases separating them. CDR1 and CDR2 (germline): MDHEN, SYDVKM. The DNA for the CDR3 is TGTGCCAGCAGTTCAGGGGCGAGATACGAGCAGTACTTC. Translation: CASSSGARYEQYF.

V is TRBV9 and J is TRBJ2-7; 11 bases are a match to TRBD1. The length of the CDR3 is 14 residues. Looked up from germline, CDR1 is SGDLS and CDR2 is YYNGEE. Trimming removed 4 bases from V and 2 bases from J; junction bases left unmatched: 2. The DNA of the CDR3 is TGTGCCAGCAGCCCGGGACAGGGGGCCTACGAGCAGTACTTC. Amino acid sequence: CASSPGQGAYEQYF.

V and J are TRBV27 and TRBJ2-7, with no clear D. Trimming took 3 bases from V and 0 from J, leaving 6 bases between them. The CDR3 is 13 amino acids. Germline values: CDR1 MNHEY, CDR2 SMNVEV (reference sequence). CDR3 DNA sequence: TGTGCCAGCAGTTTCCGTAACTCCTACGAGCAGTACTTC. It codes for CASSFRNSYEQYF.

A few counts support this clone. This CDR3 is also generated by other DNA sequences in the sample. This rearrangement joins TRBV2 to TRBJ2-1; 12 nucleotides agree with TRBD2. The germline V gene has CDR1 SNHLY and CDR2 FYNNEI. There are 15 residues in the CDR3. J was trimmed by 5 bases and V by 4 bases; bases with no gene match: 3. The CDR3 DNA is TGTGCCAGCAGTGTTAGACTAGCGGGAGACAATGAGCAGTTCTTC. Translation gives CASSVRLAGDNEQFF.

The chain joins TRBV20-1 to TRBJ2-5; D gene ambiguous. The J call may be mistaken, given a closer DNA end match to TRBJ2-7. CDR3 length equals 11 residues. Germline values: CDR1 DFQATT, CDR2 SNEGSKA (reference sequence). The CDR3 spells CSAIRVYEQYF. CDR3 DNA sequence: TGCAGTGCTATACGAGTCTACGAGCAGTACTTC.

In this sample, this clone turned up a few times. This chain links TRBV28 with TRBJ2-7, with D tentatively TRBD1 (6 bases). The germline CDR1 and CDR2 sequences are MDHEN and SYDVKM. The CDR3 spans 14 residues. V gave up 1 base and J gave up 3 bases, with 10 bases separating them. CDR3 coding DNA: TGTGCCAGCAGTTTATCGGGACAACTCTACGAGCAGTACTTC. Protein sequence: CASSLSGQLYEQYF.

The chain employs TRBV28 and TRBJ2-1; 9 bases map to TRBD1. The CDR3 has 18 amino acids. Germline CDR1 MDHEN, CDR2 SYDVKM. The V segment lost 2 bases and the J segment 4 bases; nucleotides outside the gene matches: 12. CDR3 DNA sequence: TGTGCCAGCAGTTTACCGGGACAGGGTGTGTCTCAATACAATGAGCAGTTCTTC. Residues: CASSLPGQGVSQYNEQFF.

This chain links TRBV18 with TRBJ2-3; the match to TRBD2 covers 9 bases. With V trimmed by 3 bases and J by 0 bases, 4 bases remained unmatched. CDR1 and CDR2 (germline): KGHSH, LQKENI. The CDR3 consists of 16 residues. The CDR3 nucleotides are TGTGCCAGCTCACCCTTTACTAGCGGGAGCACAGATACGCAGTATTTT. Its protein is CASSPFTSGSTDTQYF. The whole variable domain, remainder taken from reference TRBV18 and TRBJ2-3, is NAGVMQNPRHLVRRRGQEARLRCSPMKGHSHVYWYRQLPEEGLKFMVYLQKENIIDESGMPKERFSAEFPKEGPSILRIQQVVRGDSAAYFCASSPFTSGSTDTQYFGPGTRLTVL.

Only a few counts were recorded for this clone. The chain is built from TRBV19 and TRBJ1-5, with D perhaps TRBD1 (6 bases). Germline V CDR1 and CDR2: LNHDA, SQIVND (reference sequence). V was trimmed by 9 bases and J by 2 bases, leaving 8 bases between them. The CDR3 extends over 12 amino acids. CDR3 bases: TGTGCCAGCAACAGGGGCAATCAGCCCCAGCATTTT. Amino acid sequence: CASNRGNQPQHF.

Only a few counts were recorded for this clone. In nucleotides, the CDR3 is TGTGCCAGCCTAAGGACAGGAGATTACAATGAGCAGTTCTTC. The encoded protein is CASLRTGDYNEQFF. J is TRBJ2-1 and V is TRBV27; 7 bases match TRBD1. Germline V lookup: CDR1 MNHEY, CDR2 SMNVEV (reference sequence). The V and J ends lost 8 bases and 4 bases, in that order; junction bases with no gene match: 8. This CDR3 has 14 amino acids.

This clone has only a few counts. The chain has TRBV4-2 and TRBJ2-5; the D is unclear. Germline values: CDR1 LGHNA, CDR2 YNFKEQ. Deletions cut 0 bases from V and 11 bases from J, with 7 bases between. This CDR3 is built from 11 residues. The CDR3 nucleotides read TGTGCCAGCAGCCAAGAGGGCAGGCAGTACTTC. Translated, it gives CASSQEGRQYF.

This clone has a handful of counts. The CDR3 sequence is CASSPPAGLGGSSSYNEQFF. Here the CDR3 DNA reads TGTGCCAGCAGCCCCCCGGCCGGACTGGGCGGTTCGAGCTCCTACAATGAGCAGTTCTTC. This chain uses TRBV9 with TRBJ2-1; possible D gene TRBD2, 5 bases. Germline CDR1 reads SGDLS; CDR2 reads YYNGEE. This CDR3 is built from 20 residues. V was clipped by 4 bases and J by 0 bases, with 26 bases between them.

This clone turned up a few times. The genes are TRBV7-9 and TRBJ2-2; D call uncertain. V was cut by 1 base and J by 2 bases, with 5 bases left in between. The CDR3 has 14 amino acids. Germline CDR1 and CDR2: SEHNR and FQNEAQ (reference sequence). CDR3 sequence reads: CASSLGLNTGELFF. The CDR3 coding sequence is TGTGCCAGCAGCTTAGGACTTAACACCGGGGAGCTGTTTTTT.

This clone occurred a few times. V usage is TRBV30 and J usage is TRBJ2-7, with 9 bases fitting TRBD1. This CDR3 is built from 17 residues. Germline V CDR1 and CDR2: GTSNPN, SVGIG (reference sequence). V trimming: 8 bases; J trimming: 3 bases; junction bases outside the gene matches: 20. CDR3 in amino acids: CATNTGGLAGVVYEQYF. The DNA for the CDR3 is TGTGCCACGAACACAGGGGGCTTGGCGGGAGTGGTCTACGAGCAGTACTTC.